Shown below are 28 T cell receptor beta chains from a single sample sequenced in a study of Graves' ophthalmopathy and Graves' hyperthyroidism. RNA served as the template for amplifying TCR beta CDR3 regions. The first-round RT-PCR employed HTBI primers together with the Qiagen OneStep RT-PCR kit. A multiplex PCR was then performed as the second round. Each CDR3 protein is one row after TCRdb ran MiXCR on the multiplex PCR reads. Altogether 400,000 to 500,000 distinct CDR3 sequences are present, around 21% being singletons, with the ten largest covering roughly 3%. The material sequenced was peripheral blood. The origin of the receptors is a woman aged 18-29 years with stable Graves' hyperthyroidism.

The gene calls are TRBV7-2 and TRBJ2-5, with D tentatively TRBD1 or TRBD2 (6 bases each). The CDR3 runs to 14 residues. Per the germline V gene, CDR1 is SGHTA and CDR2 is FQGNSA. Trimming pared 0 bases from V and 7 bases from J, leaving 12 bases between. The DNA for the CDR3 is TGTGCCAGCAGCTTAGCGGGGGCCGGGGGGACCCAGTACTTC. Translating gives CASSLAGAGGTQYF.

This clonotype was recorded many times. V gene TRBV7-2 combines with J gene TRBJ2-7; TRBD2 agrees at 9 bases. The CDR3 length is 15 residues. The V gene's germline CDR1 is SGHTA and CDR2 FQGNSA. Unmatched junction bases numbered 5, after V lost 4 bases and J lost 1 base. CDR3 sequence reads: CASSWAGGLSYEQYF. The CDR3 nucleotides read TGTGCCAGCAGCTGGGCGGGAGGGTTATCCTACGAGCAGTACTTC.

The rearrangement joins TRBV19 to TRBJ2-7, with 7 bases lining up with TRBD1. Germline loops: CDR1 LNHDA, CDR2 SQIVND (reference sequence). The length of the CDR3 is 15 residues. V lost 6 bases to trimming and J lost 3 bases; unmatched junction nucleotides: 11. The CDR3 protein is CASSSTRQGRYEQYF. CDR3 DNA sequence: TGTGCCAGTAGCTCCACCCGACAGGGACGCTACGAGCAGTACTTC.

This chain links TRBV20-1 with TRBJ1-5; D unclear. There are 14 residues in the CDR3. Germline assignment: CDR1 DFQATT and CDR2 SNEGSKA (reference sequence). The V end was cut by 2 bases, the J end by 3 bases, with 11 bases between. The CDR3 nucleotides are TGCAGTGCTAGAAATAGGGATGTCAATCAGCCCCAGCATTTT. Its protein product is CSARNRDVNQPQHF.

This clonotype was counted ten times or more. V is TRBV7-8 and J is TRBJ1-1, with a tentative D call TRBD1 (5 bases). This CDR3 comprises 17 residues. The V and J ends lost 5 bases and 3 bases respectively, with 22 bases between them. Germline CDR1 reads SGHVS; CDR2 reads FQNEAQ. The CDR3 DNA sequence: TGTGCCAGCAGCCACGTAAAGGGGAGGATAAGGGACACTGAAGCTTTCTTT. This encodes CASSHVKGRIRDTEAFF. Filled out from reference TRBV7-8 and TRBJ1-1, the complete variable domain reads GAGVSQSPRYKVAKRGQDVALRCDPISGHVSLFWYQQALGQGPEFLTYFQNEAQLDKSGLPSDRFFAERPEGSVSTLKIQRTQQEDSAVYLCASSHVKGRIRDTEAFFGQGTRLTVV.

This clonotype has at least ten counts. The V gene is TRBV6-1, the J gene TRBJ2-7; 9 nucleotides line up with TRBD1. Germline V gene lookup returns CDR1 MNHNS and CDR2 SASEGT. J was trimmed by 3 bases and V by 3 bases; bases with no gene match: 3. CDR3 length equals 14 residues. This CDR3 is CASSDKGQGYEQYF. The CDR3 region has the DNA TGTGCCAGCAGTGACAAGGGACAGGGCTACGAGCAGTACTTC.

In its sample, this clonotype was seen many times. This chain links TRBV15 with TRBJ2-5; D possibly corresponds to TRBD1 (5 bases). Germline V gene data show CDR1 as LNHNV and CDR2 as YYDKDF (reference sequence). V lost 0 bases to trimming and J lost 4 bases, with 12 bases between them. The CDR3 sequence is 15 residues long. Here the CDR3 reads CATSRDPTGLETQYF. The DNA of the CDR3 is TGTGCCACCAGCAGAGACCCTACAGGTTTAGAGACCCAGTACTTC. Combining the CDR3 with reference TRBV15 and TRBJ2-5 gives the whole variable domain DAMVIQNPRYQVTQFGKPVTLSCSQTLNHNVMYWYQQKSSQAPKLLFHYYDKDFNNEADTPDNFQSRRPNTSFCFLDIRSPGLGDTAMYLCATSRDPTGLETQYFGPGTRLLVL.

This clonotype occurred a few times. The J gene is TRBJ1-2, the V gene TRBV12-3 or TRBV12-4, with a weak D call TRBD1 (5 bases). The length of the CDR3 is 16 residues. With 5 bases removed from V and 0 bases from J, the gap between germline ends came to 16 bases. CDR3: CASSRLRDRANYGYTF. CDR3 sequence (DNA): TGTGCCAGCAGTCGTCTCCGGGACCGGGCTAACTATGGCTACACCTTC.

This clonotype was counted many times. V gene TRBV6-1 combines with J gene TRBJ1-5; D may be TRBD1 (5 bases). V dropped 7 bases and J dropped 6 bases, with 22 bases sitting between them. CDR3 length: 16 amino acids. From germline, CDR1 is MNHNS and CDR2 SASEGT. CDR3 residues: CASKPNSLTVGQPQHF. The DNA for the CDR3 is TGTGCCAGCAAACCGAATTCCCTGACAGTGGGTCAGCCCCAGCATTTT.

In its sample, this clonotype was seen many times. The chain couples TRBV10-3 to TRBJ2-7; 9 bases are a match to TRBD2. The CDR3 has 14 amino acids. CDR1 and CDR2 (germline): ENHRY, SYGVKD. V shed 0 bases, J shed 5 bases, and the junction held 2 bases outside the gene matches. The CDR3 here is CAISESTSGHEQYF. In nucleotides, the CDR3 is TGTGCCATCAGTGAGTCGACTAGCGGCCACGAGCAGTACTTC.

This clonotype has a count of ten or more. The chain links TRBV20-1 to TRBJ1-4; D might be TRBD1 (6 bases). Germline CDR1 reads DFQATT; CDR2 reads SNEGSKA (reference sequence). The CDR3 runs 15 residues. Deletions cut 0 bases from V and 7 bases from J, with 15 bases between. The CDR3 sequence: CSARDAQGLSEKLFF. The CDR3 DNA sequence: TGCAGTGCTAGAGATGCCCAGGGGTTAAGTGAAAAACTGTTTTTT.

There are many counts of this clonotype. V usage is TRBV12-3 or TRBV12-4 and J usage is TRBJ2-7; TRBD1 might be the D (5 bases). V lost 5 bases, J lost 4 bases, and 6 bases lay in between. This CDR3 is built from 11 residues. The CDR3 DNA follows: TGTGCCAGCAGTAAGGGGTACGAGCAGTACTTC. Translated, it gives CASSKGYEQYF.

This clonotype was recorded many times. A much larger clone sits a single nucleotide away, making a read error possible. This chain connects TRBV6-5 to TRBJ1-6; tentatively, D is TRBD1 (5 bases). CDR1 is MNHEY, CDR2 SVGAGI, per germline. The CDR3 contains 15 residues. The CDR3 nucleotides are TGTGCCAGCAGTTACTCGACAGCTTATAATTCACCCCTCCGCTTT. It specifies CASSYSTAYNSPLRF.

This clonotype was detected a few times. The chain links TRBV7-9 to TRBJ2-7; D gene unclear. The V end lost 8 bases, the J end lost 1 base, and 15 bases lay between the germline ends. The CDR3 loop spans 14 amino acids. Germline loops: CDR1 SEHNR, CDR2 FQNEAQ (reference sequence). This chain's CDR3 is CASGGELRSYEQYF. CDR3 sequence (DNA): TGTGCCAGCGGCGGAGAACTGAGATCCTACGAGCAGTACTTC.

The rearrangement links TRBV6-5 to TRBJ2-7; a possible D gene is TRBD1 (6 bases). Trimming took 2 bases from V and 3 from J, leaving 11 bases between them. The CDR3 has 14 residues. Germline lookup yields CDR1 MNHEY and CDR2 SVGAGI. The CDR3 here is CASSYEGRGYEQYF. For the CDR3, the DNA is TGTGCCAGCAGTTACGAAGGCAGGGGCTACGAGCAGTACTTC.

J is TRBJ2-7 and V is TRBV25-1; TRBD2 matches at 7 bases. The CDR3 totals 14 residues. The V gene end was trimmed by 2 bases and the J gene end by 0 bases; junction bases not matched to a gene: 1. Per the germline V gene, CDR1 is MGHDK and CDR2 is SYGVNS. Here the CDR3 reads CASSEGGGSYEQYF. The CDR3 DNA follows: TGTGCCAGCAGTGAAGGCGGGGGCTCCTACGAGCAGTACTTC.

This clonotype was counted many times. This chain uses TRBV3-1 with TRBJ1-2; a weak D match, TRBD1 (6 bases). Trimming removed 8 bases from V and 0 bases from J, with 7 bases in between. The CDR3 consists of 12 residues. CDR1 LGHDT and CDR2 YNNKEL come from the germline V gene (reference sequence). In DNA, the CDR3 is TGTGCCAGCCGGGGGCCTAACTATGGCTACACCTTC. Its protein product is CASRGPNYGYTF. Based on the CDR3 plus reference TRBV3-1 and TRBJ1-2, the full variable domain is DTAVSQTPKYLVTQMGNDKSIKCEQNLGHDTMYWYKQDSKKFLKIMFSYNNKELIINETVPNRFSPKSPDKAHLNLHINSLELGDSAVYFCASRGPNYGYTFGSGTRLTVV.

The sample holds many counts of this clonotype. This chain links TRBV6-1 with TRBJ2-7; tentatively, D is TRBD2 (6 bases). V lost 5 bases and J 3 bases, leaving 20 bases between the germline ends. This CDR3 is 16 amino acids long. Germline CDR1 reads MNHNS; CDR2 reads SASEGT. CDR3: CASSIGPVRDHYEQYF. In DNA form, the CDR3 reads TGTGCCAGCAGTATAGGACCTGTGCGGGATCACTACGAGCAGTACTTC.

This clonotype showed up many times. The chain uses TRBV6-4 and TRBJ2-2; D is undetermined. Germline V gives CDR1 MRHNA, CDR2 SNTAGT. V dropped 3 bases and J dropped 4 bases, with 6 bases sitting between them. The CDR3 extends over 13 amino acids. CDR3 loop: CASSETATGELFF. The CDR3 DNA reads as TGTGCCAGCAGTGAAACGGCCACCGGGGAGCTGTTTTTT.

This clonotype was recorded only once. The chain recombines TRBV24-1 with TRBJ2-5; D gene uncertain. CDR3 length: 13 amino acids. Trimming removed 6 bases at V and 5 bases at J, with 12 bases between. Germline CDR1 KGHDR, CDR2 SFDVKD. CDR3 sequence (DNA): TGTGCCACCAGTAGGACCCCAGTGGAGACCCAGTACTTC. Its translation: CATSRTPVETQYF.

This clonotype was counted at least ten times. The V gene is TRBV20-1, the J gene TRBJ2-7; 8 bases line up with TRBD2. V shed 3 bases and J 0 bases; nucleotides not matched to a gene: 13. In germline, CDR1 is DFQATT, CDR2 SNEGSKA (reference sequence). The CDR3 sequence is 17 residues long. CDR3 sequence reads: CSASTGKVAGSSYEQYF. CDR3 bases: TGCAGTGCTAGTACAGGGAAGGTAGCGGGAAGCTCCTACGAGCAGTACTTC.

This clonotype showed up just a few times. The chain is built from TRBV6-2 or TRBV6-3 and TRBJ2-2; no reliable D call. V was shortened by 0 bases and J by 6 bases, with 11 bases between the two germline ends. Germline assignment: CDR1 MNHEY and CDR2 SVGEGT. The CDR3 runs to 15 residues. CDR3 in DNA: TGTGCCAGCAGTTACTCGAATACCGAGGCCGGGGAGCTGTTTTTT. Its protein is CASSYSNTEAGELFF.

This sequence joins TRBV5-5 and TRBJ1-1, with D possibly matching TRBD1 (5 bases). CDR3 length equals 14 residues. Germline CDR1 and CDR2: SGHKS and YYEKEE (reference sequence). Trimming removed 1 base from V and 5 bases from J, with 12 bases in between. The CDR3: CASSLTARGTEAFF. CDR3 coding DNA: TGTGCCAGCAGCTTGACGGCCCGGGGGACTGAAGCTTTCTTT.

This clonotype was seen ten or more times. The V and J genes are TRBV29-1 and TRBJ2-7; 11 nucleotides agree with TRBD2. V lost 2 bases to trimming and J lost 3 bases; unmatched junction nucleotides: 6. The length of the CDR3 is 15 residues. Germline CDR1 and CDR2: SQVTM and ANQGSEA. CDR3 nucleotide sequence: TGCAGCGTTGAAAAGTCGGGACTAGCGGACTACGAGCAGTACTTC. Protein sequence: CSVEKSGLADYEQYF.

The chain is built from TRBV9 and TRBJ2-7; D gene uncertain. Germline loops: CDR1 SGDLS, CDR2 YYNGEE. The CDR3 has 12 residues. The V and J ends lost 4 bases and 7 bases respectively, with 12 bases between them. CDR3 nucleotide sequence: TGTGCCAGCAGCTCTTCTAGTAATGAGCAGTACTTC. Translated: CASSSSSNEQYF.

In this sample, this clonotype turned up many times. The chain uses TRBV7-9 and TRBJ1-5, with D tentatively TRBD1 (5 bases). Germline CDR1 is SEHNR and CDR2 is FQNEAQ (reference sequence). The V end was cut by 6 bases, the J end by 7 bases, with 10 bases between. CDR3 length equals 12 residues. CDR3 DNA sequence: TGTGCCAGCAGTGTGGGGGAACAGCCCCAGCATTTT. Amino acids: CASSVGEQPQHF.

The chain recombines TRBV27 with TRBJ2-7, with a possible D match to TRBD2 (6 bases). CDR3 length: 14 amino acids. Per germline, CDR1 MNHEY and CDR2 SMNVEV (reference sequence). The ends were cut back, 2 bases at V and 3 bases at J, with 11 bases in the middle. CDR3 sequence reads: CASSLREEGYEQYF. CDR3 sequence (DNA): TGTGCCAGCAGTTTAAGGGAGGAGGGCTACGAGCAGTACTTC.

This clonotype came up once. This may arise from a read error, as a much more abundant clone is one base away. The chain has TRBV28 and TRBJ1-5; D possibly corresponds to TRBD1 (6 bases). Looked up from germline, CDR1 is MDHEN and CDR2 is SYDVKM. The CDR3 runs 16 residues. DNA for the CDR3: TGTGCCAGCACTCGACAGGTTCATAATAGCAATGAGCCCCAGCATTTT. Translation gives CASTRQVHNSNEPQHF.